This T cell receptor beta chain was observed in a study of T cells in Graves' hyperthyroidism and ophthalmopathy. Clinical symptoms, serum thyroxine, TRAb, thyroid ultrasound and orbital computed tomography established diagnosis. Each 10 ml fresh peripheral blood draw supplied the PBMCs. RNA transcripts yielded amplified TCR beta CDR3 regions. TCR CDR3 underwent first-round RT-PCR with the HTBI primer set. TCRdb reprocessed the multiplex PCR reads with MiXCR, giving one entry per CDR3 protein. The sample records approximately 870,000 distinct CDR3 sequences, 38% being singletons. This clonotype was detected many times. The germline gives CDR1 SQVTM, CDR2 ANQGSEA. V was pared by 5 bases and J by 1 base, with 7 bases of the junction left unmatched. The CDR3 totals 14 residues.

The TCR comes from a man aged 18 to 29 with Graves' hyperthyroidism. Sequences were obtained from blood. The chain has TRBV29-1 and TRBJ2-7; the match to TRBD2 covers 8 bases. The CDR3 protein is CSVMGAGGSYEQYF. CDR3 DNA: TGCAGCGTTATGGGTGCGGGAGGATCCTACGAGCAGTACTTC.